Given below is one T cell receptor (beta chain) in context. What it binds is not known. The CDR3 covers 19 residues. V lost 1 base to trimming and J lost 5 bases; unmatched junction nucleotides: 14. Per the germline V gene, CDR1 is WNHNN and CDR2 is SYGVQD (reference sequence). This entry is derived from a study of radiation and T cells in renal cell carcinoma. Study-level results: From baseline, blood top tumor clonotypes peaked at 2 weeks post-radiation.

The time point here: blood 4 weeks post-SBRT, at nephrectomy. The treatment denotes: 15 Gy SBRT to primary tumor, nephrectomy 4 weeks later. Nephrectomy followed 15 Gy stereotactic body radiation by 4 weeks. Blood was sampled at baseline, 2 weeks and 4 weeks after SBRT. TCRdb keeps only in-frame clones here, not all; method: immunoSEQ multiplex PCR. The sample shows over 120,000 clones, approximately 86% of them seen only once. This sample comprised blood, obtained from a patient whose treatment included radiotherapy and nephrectomy. The genes are TRBV10-1 and TRBJ2-1, with TRBD1 identical over 10 bases. This clonotype originated in a woman aged 45-65 years with renal cell carcinoma. CDR3 region: CASSEYPTRPGQGNNEQFF. In DNA, the CDR3 is TGCGCCAGCAGTGAGTATCCAACCCGCCCGGGACAGGGGAACAATGAGCAGTTCTTC.